This T cell receptor (beta chain) was recorded in a study of cytomegalovirus exposure and HLA in healthy donors. Study in general: Around 85 million unique TCR sequences came from HLA-typed donors in an early release.

It was with 60 Vbeta and 13 Jbeta primers that the PCR ran. Profiled with immunoSEQ multiplex PCR; TCRdb holds only in-frame clones, not every one. The data show 140,000 to 150,000 clones, approximately 81% seen once. Study conclusions and caveats: In an earlier analysis, most TCR beta V segments were productive about 87% or about 30% of the time. Later on, an analysis found that several of the most significant clusters appeared to be linked to common viral pathogens, which included parvovirus B19. Sequencing depth roughly uniform across donors was assumed in presence/absence analyses.

This CDR3 comprises 19 residues. In germline, CDR1 is LGHNA, CDR2 YSLEER. Trimming shortened V by 0 bases and J by 0 bases, and 17 bases separated the two germline ends. Comment on this clone: Its specificity is not known.

This chain uses TRBV4-3 with TRBJ2-2; maybe TRBD2 (7 bases). This clonotype was obtained from a boy younger than 10 in good health and CMV-seronegative. Sequencing was carried out using PBMCs. In DNA, the CDR3 is TGCGCCAGCAGCCAAGAGGGGGGGGACATCCTCGCGAACACCGGGGAGCTGTTTTTT. Amino acid sequence: CASSQEGGDILANTGELFF.